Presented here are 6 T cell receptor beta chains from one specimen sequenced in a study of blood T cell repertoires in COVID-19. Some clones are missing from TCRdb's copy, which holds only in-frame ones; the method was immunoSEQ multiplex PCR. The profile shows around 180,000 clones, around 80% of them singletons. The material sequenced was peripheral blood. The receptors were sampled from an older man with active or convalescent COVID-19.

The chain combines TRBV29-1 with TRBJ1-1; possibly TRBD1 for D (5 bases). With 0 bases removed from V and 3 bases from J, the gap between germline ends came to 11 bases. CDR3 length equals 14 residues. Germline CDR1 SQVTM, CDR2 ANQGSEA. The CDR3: CSVEESTVDTEAFF. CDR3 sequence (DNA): TGCAGCGTTGAAGAGTCGACAGTAGACACTGAAGCTTTCTTT.

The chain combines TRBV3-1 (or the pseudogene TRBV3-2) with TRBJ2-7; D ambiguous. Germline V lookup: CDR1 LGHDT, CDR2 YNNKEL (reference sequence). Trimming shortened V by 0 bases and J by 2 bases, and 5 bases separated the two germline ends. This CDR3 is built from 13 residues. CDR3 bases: TGTGCCAGCAGCCAAGATGGGCCCTACGAGCAGTACTTC. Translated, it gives CASSQDGPYEQYF.

The CDR3 nucleotides are TGCAGTGCTAGTTCGGGACAGGGGTTTGACGATGAGCAGTTCTTC. It translates to CSASSGQGFDDEQFF. The J gene is TRBJ2-1, the V gene TRBV20-1; 10 positions match TRBD1. With 3 bases clipped from V and 8 bases from J, the junction kept 10 bases outside the gene matches. This CDR3 is built from 15 residues. Per the germline V gene, CDR1 is DFQATT and CDR2 is SNEGSKA (reference sequence).

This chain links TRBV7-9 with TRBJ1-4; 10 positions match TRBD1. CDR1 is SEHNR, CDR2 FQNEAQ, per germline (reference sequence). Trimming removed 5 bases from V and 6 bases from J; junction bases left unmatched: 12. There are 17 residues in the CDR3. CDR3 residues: CASSRGQGKGGDEKLFF. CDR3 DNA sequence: TGTGCCAGCAGCCGGGGACAGGGGAAAGGAGGGGATGAAAAACTGTTTTTT.

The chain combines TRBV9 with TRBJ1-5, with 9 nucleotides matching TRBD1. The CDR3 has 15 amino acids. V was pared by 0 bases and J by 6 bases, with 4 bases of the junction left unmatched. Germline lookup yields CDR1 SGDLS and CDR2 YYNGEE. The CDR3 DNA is TGTGCCAGCAGCGTAGGGGACAGGGAAGGTCAGCCCCAGCATTTT. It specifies CASSVGDREGQPQHF. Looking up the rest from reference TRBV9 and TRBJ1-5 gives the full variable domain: DSGVTQTPKHLITATGQRVTLRCSPRSGDLSVYWYQQSLDQGLQFLIQYYNGEERAKGNILERFSAQQFPDLHSELNLSSLELGDSALYFCASSVGDREGQPQHFGDGTRLSIL.

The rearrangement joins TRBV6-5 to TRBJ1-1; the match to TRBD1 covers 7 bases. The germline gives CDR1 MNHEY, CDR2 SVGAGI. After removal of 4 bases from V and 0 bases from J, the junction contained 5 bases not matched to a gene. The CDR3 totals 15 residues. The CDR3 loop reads CASSFSGGMNTEAFF. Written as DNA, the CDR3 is TGTGCCAGCAGTTTTTCAGGGGGGATGAACACTGAAGCTTTCTTT.